Listed below are T cell receptor beta chains from one sample, sequenced in a study of blood T cell repertoires in COVID-19. Sequenced by immunoSEQ multiplex PCR; TCRdb stores in-frame clones only, minus some. The sample has roughly 440,000 clones; approximately 90% are singletons. Sequenced: peripheral blood. The receptors shown here come from a woman aged 50 to 60 with COVID-19, enrolled during active disease. Both conserved end residues are part of each CDR3. A D gene is named only where the DNA matches it firmly. Size is omitted from some rows. Given values are once, few, many or a class for expanded clones.

J: TRBJ2-7
D: TRBD2
V: TRBV30
size: NA
CDR3: CAWKTSTSAPYEQYF
DNA: TGTGCCTGGAAGACTTCGACTAGCGCACCCTACGAGCAGTACTTC

J: TRBJ1-1
D: NA
V: TRBV12-5
size: NA
CDR3: CASGLVDTEAFF
DNA: TGTGCTAGTGGTTTGGTCGACACTGAAGCTTTCTTT

J: TRBJ2-7
D: TRBD1
V: TRBV29-1
size: once
CDR3: CSVVMAQGYEQYF
DNA: TGCAGCGTTGTGATGGCACAGGGGTACGAGCAGTACTTC

J: TRBJ1-1
D: TRBD1
V: TRBV6-5
size: NA
CDR3: CASRGPGQGNTEAFF
DNA: TGTGCCAGCAGGGGGCCGGGACAGGGGAACACTGAAGCTTTCTTT

J: TRBJ2-7
D: NA
V: TRBV11-2
size: NA
CDR3: CASSFDTAGEQYF
DNA: TGTGCCAGCAGCTTCGACACGGCGGGGGAGCAGTACTTC

J: TRBJ1-1
D: NA
V: TRBV9
size: NA
CDR3: CASSPREGYSMNTEAFF
DNA: TGTGCCAGCAGCCCAAGAGAAGGTTACAGCATGAACACTGAAGCTTTCTTT

J: TRBJ1-2
D: NA
V: TRBV24-1
size: NA
CDR3: CATSDQAAWTF
DNA: TGTGCCACCAGTGATCAGGCAGCTTGGACCTTC

J: TRBJ1-1
D: NA
V: TRBV6-5
size: NA
CDR3: CASSSQGTNTEAFF
DNA: TGTGCCAGCAGCTCACAGGGTACCAACACTGAAGCTTTCTTT

J: TRBJ1-2
D: TRBD1
V: TRBV24-1
size: NA
CDR3: CATSGLGTGDHYGYTF
DNA: TGTGCCACCAGTGGGCTCGGGACAGGGGATCACTATGGCTACACCTTC

J: TRBJ1-1
D: NA
V: TRBV4-1
size: NA
CDR3: CASSQDTGNTEAFF
DNA: TGCGCCAGCAGCCAAGATACCGGGAACACTGAAGCTTTCTTT

J: TRBJ1-1
D: NA
V: TRBV24-1
size: NA
CDR3: CATSDPGTSDEAFF
DNA: TGTGCCACCAGTGACCCTGGGACATCAGATGAAGCTTTCTTT

J: TRBJ1-1
D: TRBD1
V: TRBV3-1/TRBV3-2
size: NA
CDR3: CASSQNRGLTEAFF
DNA: TGTGCCAGCAGCCAAAACAGGGGGCTAACTGAAGCTTTCTTT

J: TRBJ2-3
D: NA
V: TRBV19
size: NA
CDR3: CASSTPAQRGTDTQYF
DNA: TGTGCCAGTAGTACCCCCGCCCAGAGGGGCACAGATACGCAGTATTTT

J: TRBJ2-1
D: TRBD2
V: TRBV11-2
size: NA
CDR3: CASTQTGLADEQFF
DNA: TGTGCCAGTACACAAACCGGGCTAGCGGACGAGCAGTTCTTC

J: TRBJ2-6
D: TRBD2
V: TRBV19
size: NA
CDR3: CASSIGGGSGANVLTF
DNA: TGTGCCAGTAGTATAGGGGGGGGTTCTGGGGCCAACGTCCTGACTTTC

J: TRBJ1-1
D: NA
V: TRBV12-3/TRBV12-4
size: NA
CDR3: CASSLGTSEAFF
DNA: TGTGCCAGCAGCCTTGGGACATCTGAAGCTTTCTTT

J: TRBJ1-6
D: TRBD1
V: TRBV27
size: NA
CDR3: CASSGGTGVRSPLHF
DNA: TGTGCCAGCAGTGGGGGGACAGGGGTTCGATCACCCCTCCACTTT

J: TRBJ1-4
D: NA
V: TRBV18
size: NA
CDR3: CASSPEGAGYRSEKLFF
DNA: TGTGCCAGCTCACCAGAGGGAGCCGGCTACAGATCTGAAAAACTGTTTTTT

J: TRBJ1-1
D: NA
V: TRBV6-6
size: NA
CDR3: CASSYSGARGVVEAFF
DNA: TGTGCCAGCAGTTACTCGGGCGCCCGGGGGGTGGTTGAAGCTTTCTTT

J: TRBJ1-6
D: NA
V: TRBV6-5
size: NA
CDR3: CASSINNGSPLHF
DNA: TGTGCCAGCAGCATAAATAACGGTTCACCCCTCCACTTT

J: TRBJ2-3
D: NA
V: TRBV10-1
size: once
CDR3: CASSLGATDTQYF
DNA: TGCGCCAGCAGCCTTGGGGCGACAGATACGCAGTATTTT

J: TRBJ1-2
D: NA
V: TRBV19
size: NA
CDR3: CASTPGQTSGYGYTF
DNA: TGTGCCAGTACCCCCGGACAGACCTCTGGGTATGGCTACACCTTC

J: TRBJ2-7
D: NA
V: TRBV7-2
size: once
CDR3: CASSFVTDSYEQYF
DNA: TGTGCCAGCAGCTTCGTTACAGACTCCTACGAGCAGTACTTC

J: TRBJ1-2
D: NA
V: TRBV9
size: NA
CDR3: CASNGGYKANYGYTF
DNA: TGTGCCAGCAATGGGGGGTATAAGGCTAACTATGGCTACACCTTC

J: TRBJ2-7
D: NA
V: TRBV6-5
size: NA
CDR3: CASSPEDSYEQYF
DNA: TGTGCCAGCAGCCCCGAGGATTCCTACGAGCAGTACTTC

J: TRBJ2-1
D: NA
V: TRBV20-1
size: NA
CDR3: CSASSLDEQFF
DNA: TGCAGTGCTAGCAGTCTAGATGAGCAGTTCTTC

J: TRBJ1-2
D: NA
V: TRBV30
size: NA
CDR3: CAWSPGQLYGYTF
DNA: TGTGCCTGGAGTCCAGGGCAGCTCTATGGCTACACCTTC

J: TRBJ1-1
D: NA
V: TRBV7-2
size: NA
CDR3: CASSFLAGAQAFF
DNA: TGTGCCAGCAGCTTCCTAGCGGGGGCTCAAGCTTTCTTT

J: TRBJ1-1
D: TRBD1
V: TRBV5-5
size: NA
CDR3: CASSPGTGAEAFF
DNA: TGTGCCAGCAGCCCCGGGACAGGTGCCGAAGCTTTCTTT

J: TRBJ2-2
D: TRBD1
V: TRBV27
size: NA
CDR3: CASSARQGVPGELFF
DNA: TGTGCCAGCAGTGCTCGACAGGGGGTTCCCGGGGAGCTGTTTTTT

J: TRBJ1-2
D: NA
V: TRBV30
size: NA
CDR3: CAWSVLDHASYTF
DNA: TGTGCCTGGAGTGTTCTAGACCACGCTAGCTACACCTTC